A single sample gave rise to the 31 T cell receptor beta chains below, sequenced in a study of T cells after yellow fever vaccination. MiXCR was run by TCRdb on the 5' RACE reads, yielding one entry per CDR3 protein. The table includes approximately 600,000 distinct CDR3 sequences, approximately 13% detected once. The specimen comprised PBMCs, sampled on the day of the yellow fever booster vaccination. The origin of the receptors is a man aged 25 to 40 who received the YFV17D yellow fever vaccine.

This clonotype was seen only a few times. This chain uses TRBV12-3 or TRBV12-4 with TRBJ2-1; perhaps D is TRBD1 or TRBD2 (6 bases each). The CDR3 covers 14 residues. V shed 1 base and J shed 8 bases, with 12 bases lying between them. The CDR3 nucleotides are TGTGCCAGCAGTTTAGGTTTCGGGGGCTATGAGCAGTTCTTC. It encodes CASSLGFGGYEQFF.

The chain links TRBV29-1 to TRBJ2-5; D possibly corresponds to TRBD1 (6 bases). CDR1 and CDR2 from the germline V gene are SQVTM and ANQGSEA. CDR3 length: 12 residues. The V and J ends lost 3 bases and 9 bases respectively, with 14 bases between them. CDR3 amino acids: CSVDRGPGPQYF. In nucleotides, the CDR3 is TGCAGCGTTGACAGGGGCCCGGGGCCCCAGTACTTC.

The chain uses TRBV11-2 and TRBJ2-5; D gene unclear. Germline CDR1 and CDR2: SGHAT and FQNNGV. V was cut by 8 bases and J by 5 bases, with 9 bases left in between. The CDR3 consists of 11 residues. The CDR3 sequence: CASPTGETQYF. DNA of the CDR3: TGTGCCAGCCCGACTGGGGAGACCCAGTACTTC.

This clonotype was seen a few times. This sequence joins TRBV6-1 and TRBJ1-2; D is undetermined. Looked up from germline, CDR1 is MNHNS and CDR2 is SASEGT. Trimming left V 3 bases short and J 8 bases short, with 13 bases between. This CDR3 comprises 13 residues. CDR3 in DNA: TGTGCCAGCAGTGAGAGCGGGGTATACGGCTACACCTTC. It translates to CASSESGVYGYTF.

Remarks on this clonotype: Compared with germline, one end of the junction differs, possibly owing to a read error. The rearrangement uses TRBV7-2 and TRBJ2-7, with 10 positions matching TRBD2. There are 15 residues in the CDR3. The germline CDR1 and CDR2 sequences are SGHTA and FQGNSA. This chain's CDR3 is CASSIAGGSSYEQYF. The CDR3 DNA sequence: TGTGCCAGCAGCATAGCGGGAGGATCATCCTACGAGCAGTACTTC.

This clonotype has just a few counts. The chain recombines TRBV5-1 with TRBJ2-1; TRBD2 agrees at 10 bases. The V and J ends lost 4 bases and 5 bases, in that order; junction bases with no gene match: 9. This CDR3 is 16 amino acids long. CDR1 and CDR2 from the germline V gene are SGHRS and YFSETQ. The CDR3 loop reads CASSVTIAGGDNEQFF. DNA of the CDR3: TGCGCCAGCAGCGTGACAATAGCGGGAGGTGACAATGAGCAGTTCTTC.

This clonotype was seen a handful of times. This sequence joins TRBV5-4 and TRBJ2-3, with a weak D call TRBD2 (6 bases). Trimming removed 2 bases from V and 5 bases from J, with 24 bases in between. Germline CDR1 and CDR2: SGHNT and YYREEE (reference sequence). The CDR3 spans 18 residues. The CDR3 DNA follows: TGTGCCAGCAGCTTTTCGGGAGCTGGGCCAACCTTTCGAGATACGCAGTATTTT. As protein: CASSFSGAGPTFRDTQYF.

In its sample, this clonotype was seen many times. The chain carries TRBV2 and TRBJ1-5; 7 bases map to TRBD1. V was clipped by 3 bases and J by 7 bases; unmatched bases: 9. This CDR3 contains 15 residues. Germline-derived CDR1 and CDR2 are SNHLY and FYNNEI. The CDR3 sequence is CASSERQTGEQPQHF. The CDR3 DNA sequence: TGTGCCAGCAGTGAGAGGCAAACAGGGGAGCAGCCCCAGCATTTT.

The genes are TRBV6-5 and TRBJ2-3, with D hard to call. The CDR3 totals 14 residues. V was cut by 4 bases and J by 6 bases, with 14 bases left in between. The germline CDR1 and CDR2 sequences are MNHEY and SVGAGI. CDR3 protein: CASSLHQRRDTQYF. In nucleotides, the CDR3 is TGTGCCAGCAGTTTACACCAGAGACGGGATACGCAGTATTTT.

This chain uses TRBV5-4 with TRBJ2-7; tentative D call: TRBD2 (6 bases). The CDR3 totals 16 residues. Germline CDR1 and CDR2: SGHNT and YYREEE (reference sequence). The germline V and J ends were trimmed by 4 bases and 0 bases, with 17 bases remaining between them. CDR3 nucleotides: TGTGCCAGCAGCGCATACGGGACTCAAAGCTCCTACGAGCAGTACTTC. Encoded protein: CASSAYGTQSSYEQYF. Filled out from reference TRBV5-4 and TRBJ2-7, the complete variable domain reads ETGVTQSPTHLIKTRGQQVTLRCSSQSGHNTVSWYQQALGQGPQFIFQYYREEENGRGNFPPRFSGLQFPNYSSELNVNALELDDSALYLCASSAYGTQSSYEQYFGPGTRLTVT.

The rearrangement uses TRBV18 and TRBJ2-5; D tentatively reads TRBD1 or TRBD2 (5 bases each). Germline loops: CDR1 KGHSH, CDR2 LQKENI. The CDR3 has 14 residues. The V end was cut by 2 bases, the J end by 5 bases, with 12 bases between. DNA of the CDR3: TGTGCCAGCTCACCAATAGCGTGGGGGGAGACCCAGTACTTC. Its translation: CASSPIAWGETQYF.

Only a few counts were recorded for this clonotype. V gene TRBV11-2 combines with J gene TRBJ2-2; D is unclear. CDR1 and CDR2 (germline): SGHAT, FQNNGV. The CDR3 totals 14 residues. Trimming removed 0 bases from V and 4 bases from J, with 6 bases in between. CDR3 coding DNA: TGTGCCAGCAGCTTAGATTGGGCCACCGGGGAGCTGTTTTTT. Its protein is CASSLDWATGELFF.

The chain links TRBV6-9 to TRBJ2-4; D might be TRBD1 (6 bases). The ends were cut back, 8 bases at V and 6 bases at J, with 11 bases in the middle. There are 12 residues in the CDR3. Germline V gives CDR1 MNHGY, CDR2 SVAAGI. The CDR3 here is CASPAGANIQYF. The CDR3 DNA follows: TGTGCCAGCCCCGCAGGGGCAAACATTCAGTACTTC.

This clonotype was counted only a few times. The chain carries TRBV20-1 and TRBJ2-2; D may match TRBD1 or TRBD2 (5 bases each). The germline V and J ends were trimmed by 5 bases and 1 base, with 14 bases remaining between them. Germline values: CDR1 DFQATT, CDR2 SNEGSKA (reference sequence). This CDR3 spans 15 amino acids. The CDR3 protein is CSAPPGTQNTGELFF. CDR3 in DNA: TGCAGTGCTCCCCCCGGGACCCAGAACACCGGGGAGCTGTTTTTT.

The chain combines TRBV3-1 with TRBJ1-2, with no clear D. Trimming stripped 0 bases from V and 2 bases from J, with 10 bases between. CDR1 and CDR2 from the germline V gene are LGHDT and YNNKEL (reference sequence). The CDR3 is 15 amino acids. CDR3 loop: CASSQDLLQNYGYTF. The CDR3 region has the DNA TGTGCCAGCAGCCAAGATCTATTACAGAACTATGGCTACACCTTC.

There are a few counts of this clonotype. This sequence joins TRBV7-2 and TRBJ1-5; 9 positions match TRBD1. This CDR3 has 15 amino acids. V trimming: 2 bases; J trimming: 3 bases; junction bases outside the gene matches: 2. Germline lookup yields CDR1 SGHTA and CDR2 FQGNSA. The CDR3 is CASSLNRGLNQPQHF. Written as DNA, the CDR3 is TGTGCCAGCAGCTTAAACAGGGGGCTCAATCAGCCCCAGCATTTT.

This clonotype was seen a few times. The chain joins TRBV27 to TRBJ2-1; TRBD2 agrees at 15 bases. Germline V gene lookup returns CDR1 MNHEY and CDR2 SMNVEV (reference sequence). With V trimmed by 0 bases and J by 3 bases, 6 bases remained unmatched. This CDR3 has 19 residues. CDR3 sequence reads: CASSLSGGTSGRYYNEQFF. CDR3 nucleotide sequence: TGTGCCAGCAGTTTATCGGGGGGGACTAGCGGGAGGTACTACAATGAGCAGTTCTTC.

In its sample, this clonotype was seen a few times. As DNA, the CDR3 is TGCAGTGCTAGAGTTTATAGACTAGCGGGCCTTGAGCAGTTCTTC. Its protein product is CSARVYRLAGLEQFF. The J gene is TRBJ2-1, the V gene TRBV20-1, with TRBD2 matching over 10 bases. Germline V gene sequence: CDR1 DFQATT, CDR2 SNEGSKA (reference sequence). The CDR3 spans 15 residues. V lost 1 base and J lost 9; bases outside the gene matches: 9.

This clonotype was counted a few times. This sequence joins TRBV5-1 and TRBJ2-1, with D possibly matching TRBD2 (5 bases). The germline V and J ends were trimmed by 4 bases and 3 bases, with 17 bases remaining between them. Germline lookup yields CDR1 SGHRS and CDR2 YFSETQ. The CDR3 is 16 amino acids. The CDR3 loop reads CASSEPTGNDYNEQFF. The CDR3 DNA is TGCGCCAGCAGCGAACCCACGGGGAACGACTACAATGAGCAGTTCTTC.

This clonotype has more than one count but fewer than ten. The V and J genes are TRBV7-2 and TRBJ2-2; D remains ambiguous. V lost 6 bases and J 5 bases, leaving 16 bases between the germline ends. The CDR3 runs 15 residues. Germline loops: CDR1 SGHTA, CDR2 FQGNSA. CDR3 DNA: TGTGCCAGCAGTTCGACACGGGTCGGAACCGGGGAGCTGTTTTTT. It is translated as CASSSTRVGTGELFF. The full variable domain, in which reference TRBV7-2 and TRBJ2-2 provide the parts outside the CDR3, is GAGVSQSPSNKVTEKGKDVELRCDPISGHTALYWYRQSLGQGLEFLIYFQGNSAPDKSGLPSDRFSAERTGGSVSTLTIQRTQQEDSAVYLCASSSTRVGTGELFFGEGSRLTVL.

There are a few counts of this clonotype. V gene TRBV20-1 combines with J gene TRBJ2-3, with a possible D match to TRBD2 (6 bases). The V end was cut by 8 bases, the J end by 4 bases, with 10 bases between. CDR3 length: 11 residues. Per the germline V gene, CDR1 is DFQATT and CDR2 is SNEGSKA (reference sequence). Here the CDR3 DNA reads TGCAGTCCCACTAGCCCAGATACGCAGTATTTT. This sequence encodes CSPTSPDTQYF.

The chain employs TRBV12-3 or TRBV12-4 and TRBJ2-7; possibly TRBD2 for D (7 bases). Trimming took off 3 bases at V and 6 bases at J, with 18 bases between the two ends. The CDR3 totals 15 residues. The CDR3 loop is CASSFSYTGGGEQYF. The CDR3 bases are TGTGCCAGCAGTTTCTCCTACACGGGGGGCGGCGAGCAGTACTTC.

The rearrangement uses TRBV7-2 and TRBJ1-6; 8 nucleotides match TRBD1. The V and J ends lost 5 bases and 10 bases, in that order; junction bases with no gene match: 10. The CDR3 covers 15 residues. From germline, CDR1 is SGHTA and CDR2 FQGNSA. CDR3 protein: CASSRQGSTNSPLHF. Written as DNA, the CDR3 is TGTGCCAGCAGCCGACAGGGGTCTACAAACTCACCCCTCCACTTT. Variable domain in full (rest from reference TRBV7-2 and TRBJ1-6): GAGVSQSPSNKVTEKGKDVELRCDPISGHTALYWYRQSLGQGLEFLIYFQGNSAPDKSGLPSDRFSAERTGGSVSTLTIQRTQQEDSAVYLCASSRQGSTNSPLHFGNGTRLTVT.

There are a few counts of this clonotype. The chain uses TRBV24-1 and TRBJ2-1; D ambiguous. Deletions cut 5 bases from V and 11 bases from J, with 15 bases between. The germline gives CDR1 KGHDR, CDR2 SFDVKD. The CDR3 loop spans 13 amino acids. The DNA for the CDR3 is TGTGCCACCAGTGCAAATCTTAGGTCCCAGCAGTTCTTC. Translation gives CATSANLRSQQFF.

The chain carries TRBV29-1 and TRBJ2-1; D may correspond to TRBD1 or TRBD2 (6 bases each). This CDR3 contains 13 residues. V was cut by 8 bases and J by 6 bases, with 17 bases left in between. CDR1 SQVTM and CDR2 ANQGSEA come from the germline V gene. As DNA, the CDR3 is TGCAGCACCCGGATGGGGGGCGGCAATGAGCAGTTCTTC. Encoded protein: CSTRMGGGNEQFF.

This clonotype was seen only once. This rearrangement joins TRBV4-1 to TRBJ2-3; 11 bases fit TRBD2. The CDR3 consists of 18 residues. After removal of 1 base from V and 0 bases from J, the junction contained 6 bases not matched to a gene. Germline CDR1 reads MGHRA; CDR2 reads YSYEKL. The CDR3 DNA reads TGCGCCAGCAGCCAAGTCACGCTAGCGGGAGGAAGCACAGATACGCAGTATTTT. Translation gives CASSQVTLAGGSTDTQYF.

The table lists this clonotype with a few counts. The rearrangement links TRBV20-1 to TRBJ1-3; D unresolved. V lost 0 bases, J lost 0 bases, and 6 bases lay in between. The germline V gene has CDR1 DFQATT and CDR2 SNEGSKA (reference sequence). CDR3 length equals 14 residues. The CDR3 DNA sequence: TGCAGTGCTAGAGATAGGGTCTCTGGAAACACCATATATTTT. This codes for CSARDRVSGNTIYF.

This clonotype was detected only a few times. This chain links TRBV6-1 with TRBJ2-7; 11 bases line up with TRBD2. The junction had 3 bases not matched to a gene; V was cut back by 8 bases and J by 0 bases. There are 14 residues in the CDR3. Germline CDR1 and CDR2: MNHNS and SASEGT. CDR3 nucleotide sequence: TGTGCCAGCGCGACTAGCGGGAACTCCTACGAGCAGTACTTC. It yields the protein CASATSGNSYEQYF.

A few counts support this clonotype. The chain recombines TRBV30 with TRBJ2-2; 8 bases align to TRBD1. The CDR3 length is 13 residues. Germline V gene data show CDR1 as GTSNPN and CDR2 as SVGIG (reference sequence). V lost 5 bases, J lost 1 base, and 0 bases stayed unmatched. CDR3 sequence reads: CAWGTGNTGELFF. The CDR3 DNA reads as TGTGCCTGGGGGACAGGGAACACCGGGGAGCTGTTTTTT.

This clonotype was counted between two and nine times. This chain joins TRBV7-2 and TRBJ2-1, with a tentative D call TRBD1 (8 bases). The germline CDR1 and CDR2 sequences are SGHTA and FQGNSA. With 7 bases removed from V and 3 bases from J, the gap between germline ends came to 22 bases. CDR3 length: 17 amino acids. CDR3 nucleotide sequence: TGTGCCAGCACCGGACAGGGAGGGAAAACTAGCTACAATGAGCAGTTCTTC. Translated, it gives CASTGQGGKTSYNEQFF.

V and J are TRBV7-2 and TRBJ1-3, with a tentative D call TRBD1 (5 bases). V was pared by 5 bases and J by 2 bases, with 16 bases between. CDR3 length: 16 amino acids. The germline V gene encodes CDR1 SGHTA and CDR2 FQGNSA. The CDR3 protein is CASSPTGTTTGNTIYF. The CDR3 bases are TGTGCCAGCAGCCCCACGGGGACCACAACTGGAAACACCATATATTTT.